Described below is a single T cell receptor beta chain sequence and its context. What it recognizes is unknown. The sample originates from a study of blood T cells in healthy people across ages. Together with a sample-barcoded 5' primer, a J-beta primer mix was included in a second PCR lasting about 7 to 12 cycles. No fewer than 3 million CDR3-containing paired-end reads came from each sample. TCRdb fed the 5' RACE reads into MiXCR, producing one record per CDR3 protein. The sample has about a million distinct CDR3 sequences, about 51% seen once; the top ten hold about a fifth. Study findings and constraints: Diversity figures derived from one million T cells were judged to underestimate the true value. Diversity of TCR beta correlated strongly with naive T cell percentage.

This clonotype was sampled from a woman in her fifties or sixties in good health. The sequenced material came from blood.

Written as DNA, the CDR3 is TGTGCCAGCAGTTCCCCGACCGGGACGCAGAATCAGCCCCAGCATTTT. Its protein product is CASSSPTGTQNQPQHF. V is TRBV6-2 or TRBV6-3 and J is TRBJ1-5, with D perhaps TRBD1 (5 bases). There are 16 residues in the CDR3. CDR1 and CDR2 from the germline V gene are MNHEY and SVGEGT. Trimming shortened V by 4 bases and J by 4 bases, and 17 bases separated the two germline ends.